The sequence of this TCR beta chain was determined in a study of cytomegalovirus exposure and HLA in healthy donors. Primers for the PCR totalled 60 Vbeta and 13 Jbeta. Clones were sequenced by immunoSEQ multiplex PCR, and TCRdb holds only the in-frame ones, with some missing. The specimen's table records 200,000 to 250,000 clones. Germline CDR1 SGHRS, CDR2 YFSETQ. Trimming removed 0 bases from V and 3 bases from J, with 16 bases in between. This CDR3 has 18 residues. The specimen was PBMCs. The rearrangement uses TRBV5-1 and TRBJ2-6; TRBD1 might be the D (5 bases). This clonotype was obtained from a girl aged 2-9 years in good health and CMV-seropositive. DNA for the CDR3: TGCGCCAGCAGCTTGGGAGACGCAGGGTTAGATGGGGCCAACGTCCTGACTTTC. Translated, it gives CASSLGDAGLDGANVLTF.